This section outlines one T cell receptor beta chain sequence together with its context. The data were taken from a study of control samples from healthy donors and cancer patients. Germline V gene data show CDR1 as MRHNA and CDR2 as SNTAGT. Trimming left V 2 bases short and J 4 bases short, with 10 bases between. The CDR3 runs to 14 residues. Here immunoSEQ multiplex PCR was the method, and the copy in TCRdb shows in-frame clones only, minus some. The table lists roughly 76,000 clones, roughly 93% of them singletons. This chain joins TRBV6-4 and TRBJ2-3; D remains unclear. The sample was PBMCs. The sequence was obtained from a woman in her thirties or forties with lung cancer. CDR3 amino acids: CASSDGLASDTQYF. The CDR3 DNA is TGTGCCAGCAGTGACGGGCTGGCCTCAGATACGCAGTATTTT.